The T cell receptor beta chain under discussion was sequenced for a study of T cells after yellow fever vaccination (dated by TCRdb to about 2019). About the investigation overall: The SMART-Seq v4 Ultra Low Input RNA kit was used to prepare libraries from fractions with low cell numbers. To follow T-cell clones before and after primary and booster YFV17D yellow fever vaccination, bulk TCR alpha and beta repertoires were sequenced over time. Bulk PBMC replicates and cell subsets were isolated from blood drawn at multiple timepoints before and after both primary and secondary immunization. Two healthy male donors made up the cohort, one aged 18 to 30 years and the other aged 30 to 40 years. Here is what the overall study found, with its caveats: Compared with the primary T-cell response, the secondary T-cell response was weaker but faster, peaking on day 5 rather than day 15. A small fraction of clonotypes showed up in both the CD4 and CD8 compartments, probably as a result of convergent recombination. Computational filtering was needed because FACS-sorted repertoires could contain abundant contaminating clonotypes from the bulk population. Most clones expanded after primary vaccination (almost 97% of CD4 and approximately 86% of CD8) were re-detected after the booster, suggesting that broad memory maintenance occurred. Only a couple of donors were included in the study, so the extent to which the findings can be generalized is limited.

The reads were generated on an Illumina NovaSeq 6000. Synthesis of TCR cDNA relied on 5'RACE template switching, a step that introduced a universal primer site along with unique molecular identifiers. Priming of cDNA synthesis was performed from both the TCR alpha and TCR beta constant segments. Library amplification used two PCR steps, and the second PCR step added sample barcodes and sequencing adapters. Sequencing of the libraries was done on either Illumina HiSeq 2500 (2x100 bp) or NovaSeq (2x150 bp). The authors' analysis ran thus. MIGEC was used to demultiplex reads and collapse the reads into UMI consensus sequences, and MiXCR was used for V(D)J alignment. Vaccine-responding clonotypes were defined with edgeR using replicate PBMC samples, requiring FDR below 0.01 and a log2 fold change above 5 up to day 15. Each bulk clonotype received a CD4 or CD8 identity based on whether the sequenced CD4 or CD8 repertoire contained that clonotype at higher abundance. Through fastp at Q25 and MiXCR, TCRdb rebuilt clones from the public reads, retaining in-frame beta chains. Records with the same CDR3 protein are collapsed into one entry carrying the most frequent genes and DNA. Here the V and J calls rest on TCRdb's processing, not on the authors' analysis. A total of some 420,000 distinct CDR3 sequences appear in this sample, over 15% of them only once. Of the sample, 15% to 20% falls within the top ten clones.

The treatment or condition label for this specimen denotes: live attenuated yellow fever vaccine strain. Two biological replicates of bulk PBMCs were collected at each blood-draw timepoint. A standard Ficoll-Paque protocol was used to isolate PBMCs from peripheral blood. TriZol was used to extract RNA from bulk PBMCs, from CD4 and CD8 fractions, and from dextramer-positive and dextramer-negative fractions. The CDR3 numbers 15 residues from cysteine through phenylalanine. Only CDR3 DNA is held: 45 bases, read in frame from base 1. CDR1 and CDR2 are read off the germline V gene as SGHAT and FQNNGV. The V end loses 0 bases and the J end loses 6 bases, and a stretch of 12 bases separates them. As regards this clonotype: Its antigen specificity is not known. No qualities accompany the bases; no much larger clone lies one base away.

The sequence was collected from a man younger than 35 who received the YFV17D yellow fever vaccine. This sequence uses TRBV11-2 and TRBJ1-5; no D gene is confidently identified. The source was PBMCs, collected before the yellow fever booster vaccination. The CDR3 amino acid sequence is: CASSLDLSSGQPQHF. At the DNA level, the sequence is TGTGCCAGCAGCTTAGATCTCAGTTCGGGTCAGCCCCAGCATTTT.